The 3 T cell receptor beta chains below come from one sample, sequenced in a study of blood T cell repertoires in COVID-19. The table came from immunoSEQ multiplex PCR; TCRdb's copy has only in-frame clones and leaves some out. In the table there are 200,000 to 250,000 clones, 70% to 90% of which are singletons. The sample comprised peripheral blood. All receptors derive from a woman under 30 who had recovered from COVID-19.

This sequence joins TRBV6-5 and TRBJ1-1; 7 bases match TRBD1. Germline V lookup: CDR1 MNHEY, CDR2 SVGAGI. The V gene end was trimmed by 6 bases and the J gene end by 4 bases; junction bases not matched to a gene: 8. The CDR3 totals 14 residues. CDR3 amino acids: CASRTRAGGTEAFF. As DNA, the CDR3 is TGTGCCAGCAGAACGAGGGCAGGGGGCACTGAAGCTTTCTTT.

The chain is built from TRBV2 and TRBJ1-2; a possible D gene is TRBD1 (6 bases). Trimming took off 3 bases at V and 7 bases at J, with 6 bases between the two ends. Germline V lookup: CDR1 SNHLY, CDR2 FYNNEI. The CDR3 spans 11 residues. CDR3 DNA: TGTGCCAGCAGTGAGGGGGCTGGCTACACCTTC. This codes for CASSEGAGYTF.

The chain uses TRBV7-2 and TRBJ2-6, with 8 bases fitting TRBD1. The germline CDR1 and CDR2 sequences are SGHTA and FQGNSA. V lost 2 bases and J lost 0; bases outside the gene matches: 9. The CDR3 spans 19 residues. The CDR3 DNA follows: TGTGCCAGCAGCTTACTTCGCACAGGACAGGGCTCTGGGGCCAACGTCCTGACTTTC. It encodes CASSLLRTGQGSGANVLTF.